The 24 T cell receptor beta chains presented below share a single source sample, sequenced in a study of blood T cell repertoires in COVID-19. TCRdb's copy holds only in-frame clones and misses some; the assay was immunoSEQ multiplex PCR. The sample carries under 60,000 clones, roughly four fifths recorded once. The specimen sequenced was peripheral blood. The receptors here all came from a man in his forties or fifties with acute or convalescent COVID-19.

The chain uses TRBV6-5 and TRBJ1-1; no definite D call. Germline V CDR1 and CDR2: MNHEY, SVGAGI. This CDR3 comprises 13 residues. The V end lost 6 bases, the J end lost 2 bases, and 10 bases lay between the germline ends. Here the CDR3 reads CASSNRHNTEAFF. DNA for the CDR3: TGTGCCAGCAGCAACAGACATAACACTGAAGCTTTCTTT.

This sequence joins TRBV9 and TRBJ1-1; D possibly corresponds to TRBD1 (5 bases). The CDR3 sequence is 14 residues long. Germline CDR1 is SGDLS and CDR2 is YYNGEE. Trimming removed 4 bases from V and 1 base from J, with 11 bases in between. The DNA of the CDR3 is TGTGCCAGCAGCATCGGACACTCGAACACTGAAGCTTTCTTT. This sequence encodes CASSIGHSNTEAFF.

The rearrangement links TRBV6-5 to TRBJ2-1; D unclear. The ends were cut back, 7 bases at V and 10 bases at J, with 17 bases in the middle. CDR3 size: 13 residues. The germline V gene has CDR1 MNHEY and CDR2 SVGAGI. CDR3 sequence: CASKLMERSEQFF. The DNA of the CDR3 is TGTGCCAGCAAGCTAATGGAGAGAAGCGAGCAGTTCTTC.

The chain employs TRBV5-6 and TRBJ2-7; 11 positions agree with TRBD2. Germline CDR1 SGHDT, CDR2 YYEEEE. The CDR3 has 15 residues. The junction had 6 bases not matched to a gene; V was cut back by 4 bases and J by 3 bases. The CDR3 nucleotides are TGTGCCAGCAGCCCCGGACTAGCGGGCTACTACGAGCAGTACTTC. Its translation: CASSPGLAGYYEQYF. Drawing the rest from reference TRBV5-6 and TRBJ2-7, the complete variable domain is DAGVTQSPTHLIKTRGQQVTLRCSPKSGHDTVSWYQQALGQGPQFIFQYYEEEERQRGNFPDRFSGHQFPNYSSELNVNALLLGDSALYLCASSPGLAGYYEQYFGPGTRLTVT.

This chain uses TRBV9 with TRBJ2-4; maybe TRBD2 (6 bases). The CDR3 covers 15 residues. Per the germline V gene, CDR1 is SGDLS and CDR2 is YYNGEE. The V and J ends lost 4 bases and 4 bases respectively, with 15 bases between them. The CDR3 spells CASSPEVGGKNIQYF. Written as DNA, the CDR3 is TGTGCCAGCAGCCCTGAGGTTGGGGGGAAAAACATTCAGTACTTC.

The rearrangement uses TRBV19 and TRBJ2-2, with D unclear. This CDR3 spans 15 amino acids. Germline V gene sequence: CDR1 LNHDA, CDR2 SQIVND (reference sequence). V lost 4 bases to trimming and J lost 2 bases, with 11 bases between them. The CDR3 region is CASSSQSRNTGELFF. The CDR3 coding sequence is TGTGCCAGTAGTAGTCAGTCCCGCAACACCGGGGAGCTGTTTTTT.

The rearrangement joins TRBV9 to TRBJ2-6; 7 nucleotides align to TRBD1. CDR3 length: 18 amino acids. Germline V lookup: CDR1 SGDLS, CDR2 YYNGEE. The junction had 10 bases not matched to a gene; V was cut back by 4 bases and J by 0 bases. Here the CDR3 reads CASSTRKGAYSGANVLTF. CDR3 nucleotides: TGTGCCAGCAGCACCCGAAAGGGGGCCTACTCTGGGGCCAACGTCCTGACTTTC.

This clone was counted between two and nine times. The germline gene is not matched at one end of the junction; a read error may be the cause. The chain uses TRBV2 and TRBJ1-4, with D unclear. The length of the CDR3 is 14 residues. CDR1 is SNHLY and CDR2 is FYNNEI in the germline V gene. CDR3 in amino acids: CAGRAYTTNEKLFF. Written as DNA, the CDR3 is TGTGCCGGCAGAGCCTATACAACTAATGAAAAACTGTTTTTT.

The genes are TRBV6-5 and TRBJ2-6, with D tentatively TRBD2 (5 bases). The CDR3 covers 15 residues. Germline CDR1 and CDR2: MNHEY and SVGAGI. V was clipped by 7 bases and J by 2 bases, with 12 bases between them. CDR3 sequence: CASTADGAGANVLTF. The CDR3 DNA sequence: TGTGCCAGCACCGCGGACGGGGCTGGGGCCAACGTCCTGACTTTC.

The rearrangement links TRBV19 to TRBJ1-4; D call uncertain. Germline V gene sequence: CDR1 LNHDA, CDR2 SQIVND (reference sequence). With 5 bases removed from V and 4 bases from J, the gap between germline ends came to 14 bases. This CDR3 spans 15 amino acids. The CDR3 loop is CASSPRAGSNEKLFF. The CDR3 bases are TGTGCCAGTAGTCCCAGAGCCGGGAGTAATGAAAAACTGTTTTTT.

The CDR3 DNA reads TGCGCCAGCAGCGTGGACAGGGGGCAAGGCTACACCTTC. Its protein product is CASSVDRGQGYTF. The rearrangement uses TRBV5-1 and TRBJ1-2; 11 bases are a match to TRBD1. There are 13 residues in the CDR3. The V and J ends lost 4 bases and 8 bases, in that order; junction bases with no gene match: 4. From germline, CDR1 is SGHRS and CDR2 YFSETQ.

The chain combines TRBV29-1 with TRBJ1-1, with 7 bases lining up with TRBD1. The CDR3 runs to 13 residues. Germline lookup yields CDR1 SQVTM and CDR2 ANQGSEA. Trimming removed 5 bases from V and 1 base from J; junction bases left unmatched: 4. Here the CDR3 reads CSVSRQGNTEAFF. Here the CDR3 DNA reads TGCAGCGTTTCCAGACAGGGGAACACTGAAGCTTTCTTT.

The J gene is TRBJ1-2, the V gene TRBV27; 8 nucleotides match TRBD1. V was clipped by 6 bases and J by 2 bases; unmatched bases: 2. Germline V gene sequence: CDR1 MNHEY, CDR2 SMNVEV (reference sequence). The CDR3 is 13 amino acids. The chain's CDR3 is CASSGQGNYGYTF. CDR3 nucleotide sequence: TGTGCCAGCAGCGGACAGGGCAACTATGGCTACACCTTC.

The chain is built from TRBV19 and TRBJ2-3; possibly TRBD1 for D (6 bases). CDR1 LNHDA and CDR2 SQIVND come from the germline V gene (reference sequence). Trimming pared 6 bases from V and 4 bases from J, leaving 23 bases between. The CDR3 runs to 17 residues. CDR3 DNA: TGTGCCAGTAGCCCCCTACCGGGAACCAGGGGTGCAGATACGCAGTATTTT. The encoded protein is CASSPLPGTRGADTQYF. The full variable domain, completed using reference TRBV19 and TRBJ2-3, is DGGITQSPKYLFRKEGQNVTLSCEQNLNHDAMYWYRQDPGQGLRLIYYSQIVNDFQKGDIAEGYSVSREKKESFPLTVTSAQKNPTAFYLCASSPLPGTRGADTQYFGPGTRLTVL.

The gene calls are TRBV30 and TRBJ1-6, with 7 positions matching TRBD1. V shed 0 bases and J 7 bases; nucleotides not matched to a gene: 6. This CDR3 has 15 amino acids. Germline-derived CDR1 and CDR2 are GTSNPN and SVGIG (reference sequence). This CDR3 is CAWSVKGAPNSPLHF. CDR3 nucleotide sequence: TGTGCCTGGAGTGTGAAGGGGGCGCCGAATTCACCCCTCCACTTT.

The chain employs TRBV10-3 and TRBJ1-2; D uncertain. The CDR3 sequence is 14 residues long. Between the trimmed V and J ends, which lost 3 bases and 8 bases, there was a span of 16 bases. Germline lookup yields CDR1 ENHRY and CDR2 SYGVKD. The CDR3 nucleotides are TGTGCCATCAGTGACGTGCTCCAATCTGGCGGCTACACCTTC. This translates into CAISDVLQSGGYTF.

The chain combines TRBV28 with TRBJ2-1; 8 bases match TRBD2. Germline loops: CDR1 MDHEN, CDR2 SYDVKM. This CDR3 contains 14 residues. Trimming removed 8 bases from V and 4 bases from J; junction bases left unmatched: 7. In nucleotides, the CDR3 is TGTGCCAGCTTGGGCGGGGGGCTGTACAATGAGCAGTTCTTC. It translates to CASLGGGLYNEQFF. Variable domain in full (rest from reference TRBV28 and TRBJ2-1): DVKVTQSSRYLVKRTGEKVFLECVQDMDHENMFWYRQDPGLGLRLIYFSYDVKMKEKGDIPEGYSVSREKKERFSLILESASTNQTSMYLCASLGGGLYNEQFFGPGTRLTVL.

The chain links TRBV15 to TRBJ2-6; TRBD1 aligns across 7 bases. The CDR3 has 16 amino acids. Per germline, CDR1 LNHNV and CDR2 YYDKDF (reference sequence). V lost 2 bases to trimming and J lost 1 base; unmatched junction nucleotides: 2. CDR3 in amino acids: CATSRFRGSGANVLTF. CDR3 coding DNA: TGTGCCACCAGCAGATTCAGGGGGTCTGGGGCCAACGTCCTGACTTTC.

The chain is built from TRBV9 and TRBJ2-2; D remains unclear. Between the trimmed V and J ends, which lost 2 bases and 4 bases, there was a span of 6 bases. The germline CDR1 and CDR2 sequences are SGDLS and YYNGEE. The CDR3 is made up of 13 amino acids. The CDR3 nucleotides are TGTGCCAGCAGCGTGTCTCTCACCGGGGAGCTGTTTTTT. This codes for CASSVSLTGELFF.

This rearrangement joins TRBV5-4 to TRBJ2-7, with TRBD2 matching over 7 bases. The V gene's germline CDR1 is SGHNT and CDR2 YYREEE (reference sequence). The V and J ends lost 2 bases and 3 bases, in that order; junction bases with no gene match: 5. This CDR3 spans 14 amino acids. The CDR3 loop reads CASSFGLADYEQYF. Written as DNA, the CDR3 is TGTGCCAGCAGCTTTGGTCTAGCGGACTACGAGCAGTACTTC.

J is TRBJ1-3 and V is TRBV15; 8 bases are shared with TRBD1. Germline V CDR1 and CDR2: LNHNV, YYDKDF (reference sequence). CDR3 size: 17 residues. Trimming cost V 1 base and J 2 bases; bases outside gene matches: 7. CDR3 in amino acids: CATSRAGGDVTGNTIYF. In DNA form, the CDR3 reads TGTGCCACCAGCAGAGCAGGGGGCGATGTCACTGGAAACACCATATATTTT.

V gene TRBV11-1 combines with J gene TRBJ2-7; possibly TRBD2 for D (6 bases). The CDR3 is 15 residues long. Germline V gene sequence: CDR1 SGHAT, CDR2 FQDESV (reference sequence). V was clipped by 3 bases and J by 7 bases, with 19 bases between them. DNA for the CDR3: TGTGCCAGCAGCTTTCGCGGGACGGCGGATCGGGAGCAGTACTTC. It is translated as CASSFRGTADREQYF.

The chain links TRBV5-1 to TRBJ1-1; unclear D gene. The CDR3 is made up of 16 amino acids. V gave up 1 base and J gave up 5 bases, with 18 bases separating them. Germline-derived CDR1 and CDR2 are SGHRS and YFSETQ. For the CDR3, the DNA is TGCGCCAGCAGCTTGAGTTCGACCGGAGGGAGAACTGAAGCTTTCTTT. Its translation: CASSLSSTGGRTEAFF.

This sequence joins TRBV7-2 and TRBJ2-3, with 7 positions matching TRBD1. Trimming took 2 bases from V and 3 from J; bases not matched to a gene: 11. Germline V gene lookup returns CDR1 SGHTA and CDR2 FQGNSA. The CDR3 contains 17 residues. CDR3: CASSLSAYRGLTDTQYF. The CDR3 region has the DNA TGTGCCAGCAGCTTATCCGCCTACAGGGGCCTAACAGATACGCAGTATTTT.